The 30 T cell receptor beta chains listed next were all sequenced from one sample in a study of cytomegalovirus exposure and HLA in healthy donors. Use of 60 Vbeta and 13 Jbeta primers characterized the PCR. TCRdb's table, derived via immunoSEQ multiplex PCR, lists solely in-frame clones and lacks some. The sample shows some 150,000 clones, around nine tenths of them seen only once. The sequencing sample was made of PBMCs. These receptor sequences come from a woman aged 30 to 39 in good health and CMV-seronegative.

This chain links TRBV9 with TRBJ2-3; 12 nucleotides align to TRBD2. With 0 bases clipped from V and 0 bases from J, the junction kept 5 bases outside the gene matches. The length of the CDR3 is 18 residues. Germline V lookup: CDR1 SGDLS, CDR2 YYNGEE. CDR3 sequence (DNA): TGTGCCAGCAGCGTAGGGGGGGGACTAGCGGGTAGCACAGATACGCAGTATTTT. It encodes CASSVGGGLAGSTDTQYF. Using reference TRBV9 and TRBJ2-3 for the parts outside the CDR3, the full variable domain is DSGVTQTPKHLITATGQRVTLRCSPRSGDLSVYWYQQSLDQGLQFLIQYYNGEERAKGNILERFSAQQFPDLHSELNLSSLELGDSALYFCASSVGGGLAGSTDTQYFGPGTRLTVL.

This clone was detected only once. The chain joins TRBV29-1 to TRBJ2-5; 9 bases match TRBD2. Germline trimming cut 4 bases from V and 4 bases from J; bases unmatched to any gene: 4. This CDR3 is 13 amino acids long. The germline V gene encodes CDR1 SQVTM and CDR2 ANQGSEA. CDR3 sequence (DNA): TGCAGCGTTGGCGGGAGGGCATCAGAGACCCAGTACTTC. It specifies CSVGGRASETQYF.

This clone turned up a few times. CDR3 in DNA: TGTGCCAGCAGCTTTCACTACGAGCAGTACTTC. Protein product: CASSFHYEQYF. The J gene is TRBJ2-7, the V gene TRBV5-6; D is unclear. V lost 2 bases and J 3 bases, leaving 3 bases between the germline ends. The V gene's germline CDR1 is SGHDT and CDR2 YYEEEE. This CDR3 region has 11 residues.

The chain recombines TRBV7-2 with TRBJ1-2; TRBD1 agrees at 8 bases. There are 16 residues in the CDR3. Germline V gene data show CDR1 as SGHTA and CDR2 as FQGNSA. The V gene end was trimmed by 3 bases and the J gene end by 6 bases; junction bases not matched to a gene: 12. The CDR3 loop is CASSLGPGGVRNGYTF. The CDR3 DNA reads TGTGCCAGCAGCTTGGGGCCAGGGGGCGTTAGGAATGGCTACACCTTC. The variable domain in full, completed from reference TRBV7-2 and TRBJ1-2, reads GAGVSQSPSNKVTEKGKDVELRCDPISGHTALYWYRQSLGQGLEFLIYFQGNSAPDKSGLPSDRFSAERTGGSVSTLTIQRTQQEDSAVYLCASSLGPGGVRNGYTFGSGTRLTVV.

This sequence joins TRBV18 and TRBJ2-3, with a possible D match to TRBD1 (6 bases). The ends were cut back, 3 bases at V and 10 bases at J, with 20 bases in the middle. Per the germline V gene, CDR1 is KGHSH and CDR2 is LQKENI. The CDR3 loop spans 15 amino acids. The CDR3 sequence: CASSPLASPQGAQYF. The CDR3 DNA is TGTGCCAGCTCACCGCTTGCCTCACCACAGGGAGCGCAGTATTTT.

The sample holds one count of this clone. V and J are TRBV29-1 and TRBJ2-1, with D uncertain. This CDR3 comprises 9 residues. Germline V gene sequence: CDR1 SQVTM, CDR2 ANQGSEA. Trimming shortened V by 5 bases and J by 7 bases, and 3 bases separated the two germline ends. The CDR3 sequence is CSVQNEQFF. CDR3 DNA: TGCAGCGTTCAGAATGAGCAGTTCTTC.

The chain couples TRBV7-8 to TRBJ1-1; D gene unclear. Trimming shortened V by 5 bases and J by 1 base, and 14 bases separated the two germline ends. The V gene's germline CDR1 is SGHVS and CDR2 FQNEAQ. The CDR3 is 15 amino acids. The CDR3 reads CASSPTEYRNTEAFF. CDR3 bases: TGTGCCAGCAGCCCGACGGAATACAGGAACACTGAAGCTTTCTTT.

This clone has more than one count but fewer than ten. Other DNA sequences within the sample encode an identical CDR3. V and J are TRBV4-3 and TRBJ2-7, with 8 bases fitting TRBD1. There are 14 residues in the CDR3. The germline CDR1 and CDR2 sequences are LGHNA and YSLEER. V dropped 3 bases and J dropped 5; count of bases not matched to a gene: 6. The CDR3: CASSHRTGPNEQYF. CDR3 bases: TGCGCCAGCAGCCACCGGACAGGGCCCAACGAGCAGTACTTC.

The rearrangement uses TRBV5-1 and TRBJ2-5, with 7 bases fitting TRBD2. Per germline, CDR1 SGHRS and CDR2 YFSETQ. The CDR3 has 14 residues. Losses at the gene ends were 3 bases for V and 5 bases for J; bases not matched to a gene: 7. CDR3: CASSWGLLEETQYF. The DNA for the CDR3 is TGCGCCAGCAGCTGGGGACTACTCGAGGAGACCCAGTACTTC.

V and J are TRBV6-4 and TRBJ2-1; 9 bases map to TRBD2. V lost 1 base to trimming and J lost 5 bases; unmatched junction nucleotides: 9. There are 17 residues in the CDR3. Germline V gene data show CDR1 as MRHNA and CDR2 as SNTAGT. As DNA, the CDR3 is TGTGCCAGCAGTGACTTTCCTTCCGGGACTAGCCACAATGAGCAGTTCTTC. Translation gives CASSDFPSGTSHNEQFF.

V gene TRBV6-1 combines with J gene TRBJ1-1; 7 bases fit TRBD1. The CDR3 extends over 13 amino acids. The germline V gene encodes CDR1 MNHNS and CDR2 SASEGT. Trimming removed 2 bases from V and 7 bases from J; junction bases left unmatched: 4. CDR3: CASSENRGHEAFF. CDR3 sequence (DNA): TGTGCCAGCAGTGAAAACAGGGGCCATGAAGCTTTCTTT.

CDR3 region: CASKREGPGYEQYF. Here the CDR3 DNA reads TGTGCCAGCAAGAGGGAAGGACCCGGCTACGAGCAGTACTTC. The chain uses TRBV5-6 and TRBJ2-7; D possibly corresponds to TRBD2 (5 bases). CDR1 and CDR2 (germline): SGHDT, YYEEEE. The CDR3 length is 14 residues. The V end lost 6 bases, the J end lost 3 bases, and 16 bases lay between the germline ends.

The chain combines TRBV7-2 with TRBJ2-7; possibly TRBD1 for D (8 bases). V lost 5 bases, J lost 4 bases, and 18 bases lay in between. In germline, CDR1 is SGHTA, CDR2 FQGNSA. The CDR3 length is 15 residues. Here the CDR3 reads CASSRQTGEGYEQYF. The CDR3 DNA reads TGTGCCAGCAGCCGTCAGACAGGGGAGGGATACGAGCAGTACTTC.

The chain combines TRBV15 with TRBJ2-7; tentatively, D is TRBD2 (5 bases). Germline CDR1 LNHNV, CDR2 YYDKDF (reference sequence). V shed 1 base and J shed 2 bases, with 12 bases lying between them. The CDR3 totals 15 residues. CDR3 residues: CATSRAQDGTYEQYF. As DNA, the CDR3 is TGTGCCACCAGCAGAGCTCAGGACGGGACCTACGAGCAGTACTTC.

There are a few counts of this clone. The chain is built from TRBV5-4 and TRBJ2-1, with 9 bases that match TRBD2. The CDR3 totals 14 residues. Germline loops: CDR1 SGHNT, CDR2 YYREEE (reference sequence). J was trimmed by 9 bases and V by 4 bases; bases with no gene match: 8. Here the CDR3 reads CASSLLAGRGEQFF. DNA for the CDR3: TGTGCCAGCAGCCTGCTAGCGGGAAGGGGTGAGCAGTTCTTC.

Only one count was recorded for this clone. CDR3 region: CASSLVAGGFTGELFF. CDR3 nucleotide sequence: TGTGCCAGCAGCTTAGTCGCAGGGGGCTTCACCGGGGAGCTGTTTTTT. The rearrangement links TRBV11-1 to TRBJ2-2; 8 bases fit TRBD1. The CDR3 runs to 16 residues. Germline V gene data show CDR1 as SGHAT and CDR2 as FQDESV (reference sequence). Trimming at V came to 1 base and at J to 4 bases, leaving 5 bases not matched to a gene.

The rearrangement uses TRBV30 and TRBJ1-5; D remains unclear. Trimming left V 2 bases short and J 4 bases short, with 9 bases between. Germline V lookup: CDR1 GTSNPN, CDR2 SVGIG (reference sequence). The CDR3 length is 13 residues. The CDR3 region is CAWSTRGNQPQHF. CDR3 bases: TGTGCCTGGAGTACTCGGGGAAATCAGCCCCAGCATTTT.

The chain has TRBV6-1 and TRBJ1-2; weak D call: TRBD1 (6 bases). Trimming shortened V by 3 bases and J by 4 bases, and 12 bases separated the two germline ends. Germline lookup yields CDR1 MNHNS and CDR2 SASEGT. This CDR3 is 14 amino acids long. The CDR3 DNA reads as TGTGCCAGCAGTGAGGGGGCCTTCCTCTATGGCTACACCTTC. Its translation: CASSEGAFLYGYTF.

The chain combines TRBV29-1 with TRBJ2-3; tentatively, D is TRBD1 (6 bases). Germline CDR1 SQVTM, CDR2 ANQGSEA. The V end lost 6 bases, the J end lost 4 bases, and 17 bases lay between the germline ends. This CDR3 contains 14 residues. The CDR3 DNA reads TGCAGCGTGTCCGGGACAAATGGGGCAGATACGCAGTATTTT. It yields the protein CSVSGTNGADTQYF.

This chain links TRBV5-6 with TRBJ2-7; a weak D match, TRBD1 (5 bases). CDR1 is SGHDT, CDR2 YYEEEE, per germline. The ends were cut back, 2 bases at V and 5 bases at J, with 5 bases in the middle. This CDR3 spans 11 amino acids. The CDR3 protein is CASSLGDEQYF. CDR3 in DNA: TGTGCCAGCAGCTTAGGGGACGAGCAGTACTTC.

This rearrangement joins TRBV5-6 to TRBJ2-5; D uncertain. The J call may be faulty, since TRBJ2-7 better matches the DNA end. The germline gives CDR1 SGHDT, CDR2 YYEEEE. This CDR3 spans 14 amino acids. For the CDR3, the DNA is TGTGCCAGCAGCTTGTCTGGTAGCTCCTACGAGCAGTACTTC. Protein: CASSLSGSSYEQYF.

The DNA of the CDR3 is TGTGCCAGCAGCGTAGGGGGGCCTGCTGAAGCTTTCTTT. Its translation is CASSVGGPAEAFF. The chain recombines TRBV9 with TRBJ1-1; D perhaps matches TRBD1 (6 bases). V was clipped by 0 bases and J by 6 bases, with 9 bases between them. Germline V gene sequence: CDR1 SGDLS, CDR2 YYNGEE. The CDR3 covers 13 residues.

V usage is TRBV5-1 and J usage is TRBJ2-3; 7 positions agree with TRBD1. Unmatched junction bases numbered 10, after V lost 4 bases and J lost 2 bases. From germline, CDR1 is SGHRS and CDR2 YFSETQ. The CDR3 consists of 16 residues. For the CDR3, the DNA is TGCGCCAGCAGCACCGGACAGGCCCTTATCACAGATACGCAGTATTTT. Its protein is CASSTGQALITDTQYF.

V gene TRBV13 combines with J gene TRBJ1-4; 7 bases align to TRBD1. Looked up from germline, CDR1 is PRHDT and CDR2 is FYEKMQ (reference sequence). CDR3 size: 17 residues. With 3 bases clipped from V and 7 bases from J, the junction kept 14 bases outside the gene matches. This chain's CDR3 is CASSLVQQTGRGEKLFF. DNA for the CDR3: TGTGCCAGCAGCTTGGTCCAACAGACAGGGCGGGGTGAAAAACTGTTTTTT.

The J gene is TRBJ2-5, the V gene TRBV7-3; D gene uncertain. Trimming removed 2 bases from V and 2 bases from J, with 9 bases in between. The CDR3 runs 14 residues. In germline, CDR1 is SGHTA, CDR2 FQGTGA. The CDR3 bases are TGTGCCAGCAGCTTAGGTGGCAGACAAGAGACCCAGTACTTC. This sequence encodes CASSLGGRQETQYF.

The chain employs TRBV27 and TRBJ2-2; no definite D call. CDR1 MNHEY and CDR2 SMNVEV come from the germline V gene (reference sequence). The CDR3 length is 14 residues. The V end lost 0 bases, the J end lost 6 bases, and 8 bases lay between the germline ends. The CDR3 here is CASSLSRLSGELFF. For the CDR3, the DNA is TGTGCCAGCAGTTTATCGAGGCTCTCCGGGGAGCTGTTTTTT.

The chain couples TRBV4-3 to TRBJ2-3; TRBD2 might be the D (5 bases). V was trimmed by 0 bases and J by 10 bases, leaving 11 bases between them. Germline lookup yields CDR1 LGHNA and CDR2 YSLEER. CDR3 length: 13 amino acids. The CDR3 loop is CASSQERTRAQYF. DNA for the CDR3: TGCGCCAGCAGCCAAGAAAGGACGAGGGCGCAGTATTTT.

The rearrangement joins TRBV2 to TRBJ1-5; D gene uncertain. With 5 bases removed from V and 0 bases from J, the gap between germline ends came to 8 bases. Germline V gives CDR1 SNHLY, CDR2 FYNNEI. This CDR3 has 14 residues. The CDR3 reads CASSLVYSNQPQHF. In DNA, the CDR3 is TGTGCCAGCAGTTTGGTCTATAGCAATCAGCCCCAGCATTTT.

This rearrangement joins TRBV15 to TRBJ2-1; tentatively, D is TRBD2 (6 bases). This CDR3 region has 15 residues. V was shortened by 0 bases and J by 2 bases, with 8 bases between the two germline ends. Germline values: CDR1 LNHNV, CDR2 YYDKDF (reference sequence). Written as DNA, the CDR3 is TGTGCCACCAGCAGAGAGGGAGGAGCCTACAATGAGCAGTTCTTC. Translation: CATSREGGAYNEQFF.

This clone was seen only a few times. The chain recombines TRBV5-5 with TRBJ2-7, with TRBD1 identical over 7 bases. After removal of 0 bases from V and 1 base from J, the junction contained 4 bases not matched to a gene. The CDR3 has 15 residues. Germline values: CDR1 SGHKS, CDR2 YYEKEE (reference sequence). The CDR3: CASSLEGQSSYEQYF. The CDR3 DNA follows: TGTGCCAGCAGCTTGGAGGGACAGTCATCCTACGAGCAGTACTTC.